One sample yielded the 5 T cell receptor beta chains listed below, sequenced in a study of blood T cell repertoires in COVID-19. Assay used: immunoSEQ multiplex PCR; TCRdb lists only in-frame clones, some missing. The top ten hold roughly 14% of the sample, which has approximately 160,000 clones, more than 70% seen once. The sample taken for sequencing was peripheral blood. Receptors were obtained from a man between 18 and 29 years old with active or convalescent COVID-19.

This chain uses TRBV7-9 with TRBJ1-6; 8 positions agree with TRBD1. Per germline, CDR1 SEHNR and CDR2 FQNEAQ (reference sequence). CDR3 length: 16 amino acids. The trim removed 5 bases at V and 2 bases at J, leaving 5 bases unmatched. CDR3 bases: TGTGCCAGCAGCCCCGGGACAGGTACCTATAATTCACCCCTCCACTTT. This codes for CASSPGTGTYNSPLHF.

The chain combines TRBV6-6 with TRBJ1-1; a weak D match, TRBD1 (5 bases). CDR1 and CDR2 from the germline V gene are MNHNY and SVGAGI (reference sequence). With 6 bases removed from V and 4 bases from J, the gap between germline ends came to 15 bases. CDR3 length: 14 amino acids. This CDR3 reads CASRTQGGATEAFF. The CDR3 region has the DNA TGTGCCAGCAGAACCCAGGGAGGGGCCACTGAAGCTTTCTTT.

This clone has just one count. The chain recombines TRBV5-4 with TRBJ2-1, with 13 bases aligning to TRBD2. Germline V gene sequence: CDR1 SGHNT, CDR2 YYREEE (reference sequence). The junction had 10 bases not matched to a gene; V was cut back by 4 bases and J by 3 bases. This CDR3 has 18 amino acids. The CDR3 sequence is CASSPPPGLAGSYNEQFF. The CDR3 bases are TGTGCCAGCAGCCCACCACCGGGACTAGCGGGAAGCTACAATGAGCAGTTCTTC.

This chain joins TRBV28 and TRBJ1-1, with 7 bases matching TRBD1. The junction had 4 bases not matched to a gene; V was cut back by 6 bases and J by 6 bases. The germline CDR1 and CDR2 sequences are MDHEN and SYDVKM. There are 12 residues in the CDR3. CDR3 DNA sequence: TGTGCCAGCAGATTGGGGACAGCTGAAGCTTTCTTT. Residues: CASRLGTAEAFF.

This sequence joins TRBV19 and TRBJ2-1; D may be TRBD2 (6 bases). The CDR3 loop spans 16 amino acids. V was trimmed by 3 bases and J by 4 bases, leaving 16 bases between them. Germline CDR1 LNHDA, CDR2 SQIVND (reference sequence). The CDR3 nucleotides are TGTGCCAGTAGTATGGGAACTAGCAGCTGGTACAATGAGCAGTTCTTC. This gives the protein CASSMGTSSWYNEQFF. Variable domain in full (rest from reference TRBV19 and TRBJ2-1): DGGITQSPKYLFRKEGQNVTLSCEQNLNHDAMYWYRQDPGQGLRLIYYSQIVNDFQKGDIAEGYSVSREKKESFPLTVTSAQKNPTAFYLCASSMGTSSWYNEQFFGPGTRLTVL.